One sample yielded the 23 T cell receptor beta chains listed below, sequenced in a study of shared clonotypes between healthy human individuals. Measured with immunoSEQ multiplex PCR; TCRdb has only the in-frame clones, and not every one. Here the sample spans some 2.3 million clones, over 85% being singletons. The specimen sequenced was naive CD4+ T cells from PBMCs. Subset denoted: CD45RA+ positively selected. The receptors here all came from a man between 18 and 29 years old in good health. Some clones in this sample may be carry-over from other donors' samples.

V gene TRBV5-4 combines with J gene TRBJ1-1; D ambiguous. Germline values: CDR1 SGHNT, CDR2 YYREEE (reference sequence). The ends were cut back, 0 bases at V and 4 bases at J, with 7 bases in the middle. The CDR3 contains 13 residues. CDR3 sequence reads: CASSLAGVTEAFF. CDR3 nucleotides: TGTGCCAGCAGCTTGGCCGGGGTCACTGAAGCTTTCTTT. The whole variable domain, filled in from reference TRBV5-4 and TRBJ1-1, reads ETGVTQSPTHLIKTRGQQVTLRCSSQSGHNTVSWYQQALGQGPQFIFQYYREEENGRGNFPPRFSGLQFPNYSSELNVNALELDDSALYLCASSLAGVTEAFFGQGTRLTVV.

The V gene is TRBV6-5, the J gene TRBJ1-2; D ambiguous. V was clipped by 6 bases and J by 4 bases, with 15 bases between them. This CDR3 has 14 residues. CDR1 MNHEY and CDR2 SVGAGI come from the germline V gene. Here the CDR3 DNA reads TGTGCCAGCAGGCGATCACCCATCGCCTATGGCTACACCTTC. Protein sequence: CASRRSPIAYGYTF.

This clone showed up just once. The chain links TRBV6-1 to TRBJ2-7; D tentatively fits TRBD1 or TRBD2 (5 bases each). This CDR3 is built from 15 residues. Germline V gene lookup returns CDR1 MNHNS and CDR2 SASEGT. Trimming took 4 bases from V and 2 from J, leaving 15 bases between them. CDR3 protein: CASSVRTPGPYEQYF. The CDR3 nucleotides are TGTGCCAGCAGTGTAAGAACCCCGGGGCCCTACGAGCAGTACTTC.

The V call is TRBV19, the J call TRBJ1-4, with D possibly TRBD1 on 5 matching bases. The V end was cut by 1 base, the J end by 4 bases, with 10 bases between. This CDR3 is built from 15 residues. Germline loops: CDR1 LNHDA, CDR2 SQIVND (reference sequence). The CDR3 is CASSIVWGNNEKLFF. CDR3 bases: TGTGCCAGTAGTATAGTGTGGGGGAATAATGAAAAACTGTTTTTT.

In this sample, this clone turned up once. CDR3 coding DNA: TGTGCCAGCAGCGCCCGCCGGACTAGCGAGTACAATGAGCAGTTCTTC. Translated, it gives CASSARRTSEYNEQFF. The rearrangement joins TRBV9 to TRBJ2-1; the match to TRBD2 covers 9 bases. Germline lookup yields CDR1 SGDLS and CDR2 YYNGEE. This CDR3 region has 16 residues. After removal of 3 bases from V and 4 bases from J, the junction contained 8 bases not matched to a gene.

The V call is TRBV7-2, the J call TRBJ2-3, with 7 positions matching TRBD2. The CDR3 covers 15 residues. V lost 2 bases and J lost 5; bases outside the gene matches: 7. CDR1 is SGHTA, CDR2 FQGNSA, per germline. CDR3 DNA sequence: TGTGCCAGCAGCTTAACGCCGGGGGGAGTAGATACGCAGTATTTT. It specifies CASSLTPGGVDTQYF.

This chain connects TRBV6-1 to TRBJ2-5; 11 positions match TRBD2. Looked up from germline, CDR1 is MNHNS and CDR2 is SASEGT. Losses at the gene ends were 3 bases for V and 2 bases for J; bases not matched to a gene: 11. This CDR3 has 18 amino acids. In nucleotides, the CDR3 is TGTGCCAGCAGTGAGCCGCCCCCCGGGACTAGCGGTCAAGAGACCCAGTACTTC. Its protein is CASSEPPPGTSGQETQYF.

As concerns this clone: This same CDR3 is encoded by further DNA sequences in the sample. The genes are TRBV5-1 and TRBJ2-7, with 8 bases matching TRBD2. The CDR3 has 14 amino acids. In germline, CDR1 is SGHRS, CDR2 YFSETQ. The ends lost 1 base at V and 2 bases at J; junction bases unmatched: 2. In DNA form, the CDR3 reads TGCGCCAGCAGCTTGACTAGCGGAACCTACGAGCAGTACTTC. It specifies CASSLTSGTYEQYF.

V and J are TRBV15 and TRBJ2-5, with a weak D call TRBD2 (6 bases). Trimming stripped 8 bases from V and 2 bases from J, with 12 bases between. The germline V gene encodes CDR1 LNHNV and CDR2 YYDKDF (reference sequence). The CDR3 runs to 13 residues. The CDR3, as DNA: TGTGCCACCGGGGGGACGGTTCAAGAGACCCAGTACTTC. Protein: CATGGTVQETQYF.

This clone has a single count. The chain has TRBV5-1 and TRBJ2-1; no reliable D call. CDR3 length: 13 residues. The germline V gene encodes CDR1 SGHRS and CDR2 YFSETQ. V was clipped by 3 bases and J by 6 bases, with 10 bases between them. The CDR3 region has the DNA TGCGCCAGCAGCTCACGCGCAGGCAATGAGCAGTTCTTC. This codes for CASSSRAGNEQFF.

The rearrangement uses TRBV5-1 and TRBJ2-2; D unclear. Trimming shortened V by 1 base and J by 5 bases, and 12 bases separated the two germline ends. Per germline, CDR1 SGHRS and CDR2 YFSETQ. The CDR3 loop spans 15 amino acids. CDR3 coding DNA: TGCGCCAGCAGCTTGTCGGCAGCCTGGACCGGGGAGCTGTTTTTT. Residues: CASSLSAAWTGELFF. Full variable domain (outside the CDR3, taken from reference TRBV5-1 and TRBJ2-2): KAGVTQTPRYLIKTRGQQVTLSCSPISGHRSVSWYQQTPGQGLQFLFEYFSETQRNKGNFPGRFSGRQFSNSRSEMNVSTLELGDSALYLCASSLSAAWTGELFFGEGSRLTVL.

V usage is TRBV5-1 and J usage is TRBJ1-1; no clear D gene. The V gene lost 2 bases and the J gene lost 4 bases, with 12 bases spanning the gap. Germline V gene lookup returns CDR1 SGHRS and CDR2 YFSETQ. The CDR3 sequence is 14 residues long. The CDR3: CASSFDRPGTEAFF. CDR3 nucleotides: TGCGCCAGCAGCTTCGATAGGCCCGGCACTGAAGCTTTCTTT.

This chain links TRBV7-9 with TRBJ1-5; 7 bases match TRBD1. The V gene's germline CDR1 is SEHNR and CDR2 FQNEAQ (reference sequence). The CDR3 covers 16 residues. The ends lost 5 bases at V and 6 bases at J; junction bases unmatched: 13. The CDR3 region is CASSRDRTGRGQPQHF. The DNA of the CDR3 is TGTGCCAGCAGCAGAGATAGGACAGGCCGTGGTCAGCCCCAGCATTTT.

A remark on this clone: The identical CDR3 is also encoded by other nucleotide sequences in the sample. V and J are TRBV18 and TRBJ2-7, with 7 bases aligning to TRBD2. The CDR3 length is 12 residues. Trimming removed 2 bases from V and 5 bases from J; junction bases left unmatched: 0. Looked up from germline, CDR1 is KGHSH and CDR2 is LQKENI. CDR3 residues: CASSPTSDEQYF. In nucleotides, the CDR3 is TGTGCCAGCTCACCAACTAGCGACGAGCAGTACTTC.

The rearrangement links TRBV6-5 to TRBJ1-1; 8 bases map to TRBD1. V shed 3 bases, J shed 11 bases, and the junction held 8 bases outside the gene matches. CDR1 is MNHEY, CDR2 SVGAGI, per germline. The CDR3 is 13 amino acids. CDR3 DNA sequence: TGTGCCAGCAGTTATAGGGACAGGTCGTCGGCTTTCTTT. Protein: CASSYRDRSSAFF.

CDR3 protein: CASSRTSGRTYEQYF. As DNA, the CDR3 is TGTGCCAGCAGCAGAACTTCCGGGAGGACCTACGAGCAGTACTTC. J is TRBJ2-7 and V is TRBV6-5, with 7 bases matching TRBD2. Trimming removed 6 bases from V and 2 bases from J; junction bases left unmatched: 10. From germline, CDR1 is MNHEY and CDR2 SVGAGI. The CDR3 runs 15 residues.

The V call is TRBV28, the J call TRBJ1-3; D possibly corresponds to TRBD1 (6 bases). Trimming took 3 bases from V and 2 from J, leaving 14 bases between them. In germline, CDR1 is MDHEN, CDR2 SYDVKM. The CDR3 is 16 amino acids. In DNA, the CDR3 is TGTGCCAGCAGTTTCCCCGACGGGGGCGCTGGAAACACCATATATTTT. It encodes CASSFPDGGAGNTIYF.

With respect to this clone: The same CDR3 arises from other DNA sequences in this sample as well. The genes are TRBV10-3 and TRBJ1-5, with D perhaps matching TRBD1 (5 bases). CDR3 length: 16 amino acids. The V end lost 3 bases, the J end lost 0 bases, and 12 bases lay between the germline ends. Per the germline V gene, CDR1 is ENHRY and CDR2 is SYGVKD. The CDR3 DNA reads TGTGCCATCAGTGATGGAGAGGGGTATAGCAATCAGCCCCAGCATTTT. Amino acids: CAISDGEGYSNQPQHF.

This clone was detected a few times. The V gene is TRBV28, the J gene TRBJ1-2; 11 bases are shared with TRBD1. This CDR3 is 16 amino acids long. Germline CDR1 and CDR2: MDHEN and SYDVKM. Germline trimming cut 5 bases from V and 7 bases from J; bases unmatched to any gene: 12. The CDR3 reads CASSQWTGGARGGYTF. Written as DNA, the CDR3 is TGTGCCAGCAGTCAATGGACAGGGGGCGCCAGAGGTGGCTACACCTTC.

On this clone: Other nucleotide sequences from this sample produce the same CDR3. V and J are TRBV7-2 and TRBJ2-3; D unclear. Between the trimmed V and J ends, which lost 1 base and 0 bases, there was a span of 5 bases. This CDR3 is 14 amino acids long. Germline V gene lookup returns CDR1 SGHTA and CDR2 FQGNSA. CDR3 in DNA: TGTGCCAGCAGCTTAGGCACTAGCACAGATACGCAGTATTTT. The encoded protein is CASSLGTSTDTQYF.

The V gene is TRBV5-1, the J gene TRBJ1-2, with D uncertain. The CDR3 contains 13 residues. Germline lookup yields CDR1 SGHRS and CDR2 YFSETQ. V was pared by 5 bases and J by 4 bases, with 12 bases between. DNA of the CDR3: TGCGCCAGCAGTGAAGAGGGCGCCTATGGCTACACCTTC. Protein product: CASSEEGAYGYTF. The full variable domain, completed using reference TRBV5-1 and TRBJ1-2, is KAGVTQTPRYLIKTRGQQVTLSCSPISGHRSVSWYQQTPGQGLQFLFEYFSETQRNKGNFPGRFSGRQFSNSRSEMNVSTLELGDSALYLCASSEEGAYGYTFGSGTRLTVV.

With regard to this clone: This CDR3 is also generated by other DNA sequences in the sample. CDR3 DNA: TGTGCCAGCAGCCTTAGACTAGCGGGAAGGACAGATACGCAGTATTTT. It specifies CASSLRLAGRTDTQYF. This chain connects TRBV7-9 to TRBJ2-3; TRBD2 aligns across 11 bases. The CDR3 totals 16 residues. V was clipped by 5 bases and J by 3 bases; unmatched bases: 7. The germline V gene has CDR1 SEHNR and CDR2 FQNEAQ (reference sequence).

V usage is TRBV11-2 and J usage is TRBJ2-2, with 14 bases matching TRBD2. This CDR3 is 17 amino acids long. Germline-derived CDR1 and CDR2 are SGHAT and FQNNGV. Trimming removed 4 bases from V and 7 bases from J; junction bases left unmatched: 8. In nucleotides, the CDR3 is TGTGCCAGCAGCTCCCGGCCGGGACTAGCGGGAGTCGGGGAGCTGTTTTTT. Translated: CASSSRPGLAGVGELFF.